The clone carrying this T cell receptor (beta chain) occurred a few times. In TCRdb, the 5' RACE reads were re-called with MiXCR into one record per CDR3 protein. The sample lists more than 80,000 distinct CDR3 sequences; approximately 9.9% were seen once. These data belong to a study of early T cells in non-severe SARS-CoV-2 infection. V was cut by 3 bases and J by 5 bases, with 11 bases left in between. This CDR3 contains 14 residues. Per the germline V gene, CDR1 is SGHTA and CDR2 is FQGTGA. The receptor was isolated from an adult who was a healthcare worker with PCR-confirmed SARS-CoV-2 infection or an uninfected control (not recorded which). The gene calls are TRBV7-3 and TRBJ2-1; tentative D call: TRBD2 (5 bases). Sequenced input: whole blood. CDR3 sequence (DNA): TGTGCCAGCAGCTTTGGGCCCGGGGACAATGAGCAGTTCTTC. Translation gives CASSFGPGDNEQFF.